This is a list of T cell receptor beta chains from one sample in a study of blood T cell repertoires in COVID-19. Produced via immunoSEQ multiplex PCR; TCRdb's table is partial and in-frame only. The table includes some 120,000 clones, about 80% detected once. The material sequenced was peripheral blood. The receptors derive from a man in his forties with active or convalescent COVID-19. Both conserved end residues are part of each CDR3. D genes are given only for firm matches. For some rows the clone size is stated as once, few or many, or as a class when expanded; others skip it.

>TRBJ2-2|.|.|TRBV4-1
TGCGCCAGCAGCCAAGGCGGGACCAACACCGGGGAGCTGTTTTTT
CASSQGGTNTGELFF
>TRBJ1-1|.|.|TRBV5-6
TGTGCCAGCAGCTTTGGCAGTATGAACACTGAAGCTTTCTTT
CASSFGSMNTEAFF
>TRBJ2-1|TRBD2|.|TRBV28
TGTGCCAGCAGTTTTAGGCTAGCGGGGGGTGAGCAGTTCTTC
CASSFRLAGGEQFF
>TRBJ2-2|.|.|TRBV6-1
TGTGCCAGCATGGTGTTTGGTGTGGAGACCGGGGAGCTGTTTTTT
CASMVFGVETGELFF
>TRBJ1-1|.|.|TRBV7-8
TGTGCCAGCAGCCGAAAAACGACAGGTTCGAACACTGAAGCTTTCTTT
CASSRKTTGSNTEAFF
>TRBJ2-3|.|few|TRBV7-9
TGTGCCAGCAGCTTATCACTATACACAGATACGCAGTATTTT
CASSLSLYTDTQYF
>TRBJ1-5|TRBD1|few|TRBV28
TGTGCCAGTGACCAGGGGGGCAATCAGCCCCAGCATTTT
CASDQGGNQPQHF
>TRBJ2-7|TRBD2|.|TRBV3-1/TRBV3-2
TGTGCCAGCAGCCCAACTAGCGGCTACGAGCAGTACTTC
CASSPTSGYEQYF
>TRBJ1-5|TRBD1|.|TRBV2
TGTGCCAGCAAAACAGGGACAGCCATGGGGAATCAGCCCCAGCATTTT
CASKTGTAMGNQPQHF
>TRBJ1-4|TRBD1|.|TRBV11-2
TGTGCCAGCAGCTTAGCCGCCCGGGACAGTGAAAAACTGTTTTTT
CASSLAARDSEKLFF
>TRBJ2-7|.|.|TRBV24-1
TGTGCCACCAGTGAGGACGGTTCAGGGGCCTACGAGCAGTACTTC
CATSEDGSGAYEQYF
>TRBJ1-2|.|.|TRBV9
TGTGCCAGCAGCTCGGGGGTAGGGCGGAGCAATGGCTACACCTTC
CASSSGVGRSNGYTF
>TRBJ1-2|.|.|TRBV9
TGTGCCAGCAGCGTAGGGCAGAGGACTAACTATGGCTACACCTTC
CASSVGQRTNYGYTF
>TRBJ2-1|TRBD1|.|TRBV19
TGTGCCAGTAGTATAGCCCGACGACAGGGCAATGAGCAGTTCTTC
CASSIARRQGNEQFF
>TRBJ1-2|.|.|TRBV24-1
TGTGCCACCAGTCGAGGGACAATTGGCTACACCTTC
CATSRGTIGYTF
>TRBJ1-1|TRBD1|.|TRBV24-1
TGTGCCACCAGTGATTCACGACAGGGAGGGAACACTGAAGCTTTCTTT
CATSDSRQGGNTEAFF
>TRBJ2-1|TRBD2|.|TRBV6-5
TGTGCCAGCAGTTCTGGACTAGCGGTCCCCAATGAGCAGTTCTTC
CASSSGLAVPNEQFF
>TRBJ1-1|TRBD1|.|TRBV28
TGTGCCATCACTCCAATACGACAGGGGACCACTGAAGCTTTCTTT
CAITPIRQGTTEAFF
>TRBJ1-2|.|.|TRBV4-1
TGCGCCAGCAGCTCGCTGGGGCACTATGGCTACACCTTC
CASSSLGHYGYTF
>TRBJ1-4|TRBD1|.|TRBV7-2
TGTGCCAGCAGCTTGGGTTGGACAGGGACAGAAGAAAAACTGTTTTTT
CASSLGWTGTEEKLFF
>TRBJ2-3|.|.|TRBV18
TGTGCCAGCTGCCCACGCGGTCCGCTCCCGGATTCTCTGTATTTT
CASCPRGPLPDSLYF
>TRBJ1-5|TRBD1|.|TRBV27
TGTGCCAGTACAAGATCGGGACAGGGGGCATGGCAGCCCCAGCATTTT
CASTRSGQGAWQPQHF
>TRBJ2-7|TRBD2|.|TRBV7-2
TGTGCCAGCAGTTCCGCGGGAGTGGGAGAGCAGTACTTC
CASSSAGVGEQYF
>TRBJ1-1|.|.|TRBV29-1
TGCAGCGTTCGCGCAACGGCTGAAGCTTTCTTT
CSVRATAEAFF
>TRBJ1-1|.|many|TRBV30
TGTGCCTGGAGTGCGGACATGACCCTTGAAGCTTTCTTT
CAWSADMTLEAFF
>TRBJ1-5|.|.|TRBV2
TGTGCCAGCAGTGAGAATCCCACGACTAATCAGCCCCAGCATTTT
CASSENPTTNQPQHF
>TRBJ2-1|.|.|TRBV30
TGTGCCTGGAGTCAAGGGGGAAAAGGGAATGAGCAGTTCTTC
CAWSQGGKGNEQFF
>TRBJ1-1|TRBD1|.|TRBV7-9
TGTGCCAGCAGCCTTACGGGACAGGGAGCTCAGAACACTGAAGCTTTCTTT
CASSLTGQGAQNTEAFF
>TRBJ2-2|TRBD1|.|TRBV9
TGTGCCAGCAGCGTTACGGACAGGGCTGTCGCCGGGGAGCTGTTTTTT
CASSVTDRAVAGELFF
>TRBJ1-1|.|.|TRBV7-2
TGTGCCAGCAGCTTTTCCGGGAACACTGAAGCTTTCTTT
CASSFSGNTEAFF
>TRBJ1-1|.|.|TRBV6-5
TGTGCCAGCAGTCCTCGCACAGGGCTCACTGAAGCTTTCTTT
CASSPRTGLTEAFF
>TRBJ2-1|.|.|TRBV27
TGTGCCAGCAGCCGCGGACAGCGGGAGCAGTTCTTC
CASSRGQREQFF
>TRBJ1-1|TRBD1|once|TRBV27
TGTGCCAGCAGCCTTCTCTATACAGGGGGCCTGAACACTGAAGCTTTCTTT
CASSLLYTGGLNTEAFF
>TRBJ1-2|TRBD1|.|TRBV6-4
TGTGCCAGCAGACCCGGGACAGGGGGTTTCAAGGATGGCTACACCTTC
CASRPGTGGFKDGYTF
>TRBJ1-3|.|.|TRBV5-1
TGCGCCAGCAGCTTGTCTACAGCCTCTGGAAACACCATATATTTT
CASSLSTASGNTIYF
>TRBJ1-1|.|.|TRBV6-2/TRBV6-3
TGTGCCAGCAGTTACGGGCAGATGAACACTGAAGCTTTCTTT
CASSYGQMNTEAFF
>TRBJ2-7|.|.|TRBV27
TGTGCCAGCAGTTTGCCCTCTGGGGGGGCATGGGTAGAGTACTTC
CASSLPSGGAWVEYF
>TRBJ2-7|.|.|TRBV5-1
TGCGCCAGCAGTTCTCAGGGGGAGCAGTACTTC
CASSSQGEQYF
>TRBJ2-1|TRBD2|.|TRBV27
TGTGCCAGCAGTTCCCGGGGTAGCGGGTTTTACAATGAGCAGTTCTTC
CASSSRGSGFYNEQFF
>TRBJ1-2|.|.|TRBV7-9
TGTGCCAGCAGCTTCGGGTTTGGCTATGGCTACACCTTC
CASSFGFGYGYTF
>TRBJ1-1|.|.|TRBV6-1
TGTGCCAGCAGTGAAGCGCTTCGGGGGGGTAGCACTGAAGCTTTCTTT
CASSEALRGGSTEAFF
>TRBJ2-1|.|.|TRBV2
TGTGCCAGCACCAAATCTAGCGTAGGGAGCTCCTACAATGAGCAGTTCTTC
CASTKSSVGSSYNEQFF
>TRBJ1-2|TRBD1|.|TRBV7-9
TGTGCCAGCAGCTTACAGGGGGGCGGTAACTATGGCTACACCTTC
CASSLQGGGNYGYTF
>TRBJ1-2|TRBD1|.|TRBV29-1
TGCAGCGTGGCGGGATCGACAGGGGTCGGCTACACCTTC
CSVAGSTGVGYTF
>TRBJ1-3|.|once|TRBV6-5
TGTGCCACCCTGAACAGCCTCTCTGGAAACACCATATATTTT
CATLNSLSGNTIYF